This T cell receptor beta chain was found in a study of human CD8 memory T cell subsets. UMI-labeled 5' RACE was used, and it produced the TCR beta libraries. TCRdb reworked the 5' RACE reads into one entry per CDR3 protein, no DNA. This sample's table has 4,500 to 5,500 distinct CDR3 sequences. The study used negative magnetic separation to enrich total CD8+ T cells. RNA was isolated from duplicate vials, each containing 150,000 sorted CD8+ T cells, for every subset. In germline, CDR1 is LGHNA, CDR2 YNFKEQ. The CDR3 covers 15 residues. The sample comprised CD8+ T cells from PBMCs. The TCR originated in a human donor in good health. This chain links TRBV4-2 with TRBJ2-7; TCRdb's D gene call, TRBD2, goes unchecked for lack of DNA. The CDR3 protein is CASSQEASGPYEQYF.